This T cell receptor beta chain emerged from a study of a mutant IDH1 vaccine in newly diagnosed glioma. Notes on the study in general: Vaccine-induced immune responses were detected in roughly 93% of patients.

Note on this clone: Its antigen is unidentified.

Germline-derived CDR1 and CDR2 are SGHKS and YYEKEE (reference sequence). The CDR3 has 16 amino acids. J gave up 6 bases and V 4 bases, and 11 bases lay outside the gene matches. Sequencing used immunoSEQ multiplex PCR; TCRdb keeps in-frame clones, though not all of them. The sample carries some 59,000 clones, around 89% recorded once. Time point defined: week 11, during vaccination. Each dose delivered 300 ug of mutant IDH1 20-mer peptide subcutaneously with imiquimod. The receptor was derived from a man in his forties with glioma. The sequencing used PBMCs, collected from a glioma patient whose treatment included an IDH1 peptide vaccine. The chain is built from TRBV5-5 and TRBJ2-1, with TRBD1 matching 9 bases. The CDR3: CASSPAGTGSGNEQFF. Here the CDR3 DNA reads TGTGCCAGCAGCCCGGCGGGGACAGGGTCGGGCAATGAGCAGTTCTTC.